Sequencing of this TCR beta chain was carried out in a study of blood T cell repertoires in COVID-19 (dated by TCRdb to 2020 to 2022). Context from the whole study: The collaborator samples originated in the United States, Italy and Spain and spanned the acute and convalescent phases of COVID-19. Subjects who had been exposed to COVID-19, were actively infected with it, or had recovered from it provided the deeply sampled blood TCRbeta repertoires that made up the dataset. Nearly every sample came with metadata listing a de-identified subject ID, COVID-19 status, age in years and sex. Samples were obtained from the ongoing ImmuneRACE study (first 160 participants) and from about 1,300 subjects provided by 6 global collaborators. The prospective study material was composed of cDNA or gDNA derived from T cells, B-cell-depleted T cells, or PBMCs. Where HLA class I and class II types were available, the types were taken from metadata supplied by the sample provider, not from assay-based typing. The repertoires were made available in a free public database intended to serve as a resource for research on the immune response to SARS-CoV-2.

Of note for this clone: It has no known antigen specificity. Base qualities are not at hand, and no much larger clone is one base apart.

The immunoSEQ Assay, a bias-controlled multiplex PCR, was used to amplify TCRbeta CDR3 regions from genomic DNA. Processing in the source paper ran as follows. The number of nucleated cells in each sample was estimated from the amplification of reference gene primers within the assay. To quantify the absolute abundance of each unique TCRbeta CDR3 rearrangement, sequence reads were collapsed and filtered. Productive Simpson clonality was computed per sample as the square root of Simpson's diversity index over productive rearrangements. What TCRdb holds here is the immuneACCESS table cut down to in-frame rearrangements. Part of the clones is not present; checked against another copy, under half of the missing clones reflect an unresolved V gene, and the others are unexplained. That table supplies the V and J calls and clone size; D and trimming were determined from the DNA. The sample has 200,000 to 250,000 clones on record, approximately 80% of them singletons. Roughly 10% of the sample is held by the ten biggest clonotypes.

Each collaborating institution followed its own protocols to collect whole blood in K2EDTA tubes. For TCRbeta analysis, collaborator samples were shipped as frozen whole blood, as isolated PBMCs, or as DNA extracted from either sample type. Ends trimmed: V by 1 base, J by 3 bases; bases unmatched to a gene: 0. Taken from cysteine to phenylalanine, the CDR3 has 13 residues. The entry retains the CDR3 DNA only, 39 bases that are in frame from base 1. The CDR1 and CDR2 encoded by the germline V gene (reference sequence) are LGHDT and YNNKEL. What the research found in general, with its limitations: Clinical and demographic metadata were provided uncurated, with the amount varying by source and participant.

Here the chain combines TRBV3-1 (or the pseudogene TRBV3-2) and TRBJ2-7; TRBD1 aligns with 7 central bases. The receptor was isolated from an elderly woman with acute or convalescent COVID-19. The material sequenced was peripheral blood. The CDR3 has the sequence CASSQGDSYEQYF. The DNA sequence is given as TGTGCCAGCAGCCAAGGGGACAGCTACGAGCAGTACTTC.